A single sample gave rise to the 31 T cell receptor beta chains below, sequenced in a study of glioma-infiltrating T cells after dendritic cell vaccination. TCRdb's copy holds only in-frame clones and misses some; the assay was immunoSEQ multiplex PCR. The data contain 49,000 or so clones, over 75% of them singletons. This specimen was blood, taken before dendritic cell vaccination. These receptors all come from a human donor with glioblastoma.

The V and J genes are TRBV5-6 and TRBJ1-1; 8 positions match TRBD1. Germline trimming cut 4 bases from V and 4 bases from J; bases unmatched to any gene: 9. The CDR3 consists of 15 residues. The germline V gene encodes CDR1 SGHDT and CDR2 YYEEEE. The CDR3 sequence: CASSSPGGFGTEAFF. The CDR3 bases are TGTGCCAGCAGCAGTCCAGGGGGCTTCGGCACTGAAGCTTTCTTT.

V is TRBV9 and J is TRBJ2-2; TRBD1 might be the D (6 bases). The germline gives CDR1 SGDLS, CDR2 YYNGEE. The germline V and J ends were trimmed by 3 bases and 5 bases, with 14 bases remaining between them. The CDR3 length is 15 residues. CDR3: CASSAALQGTGELFF. The CDR3 coding sequence is TGTGCCAGCAGCGCGGCCCTACAGGGAACCGGGGAGCTGTTTTTT.

The chain recombines TRBV27 with TRBJ2-3, with D possibly TRBD2 on 5 matching bases. This CDR3 contains 15 residues. Germline CDR1 and CDR2: MNHEY and SMNVEV (reference sequence). V lost 3 bases and J 0 bases, leaving 10 bases between the germline ends. The CDR3 sequence: CASSLSGISTDTQYF. In DNA form, the CDR3 reads TGTGCCAGCAGTTTGTCGGGGATTAGCACAGATACGCAGTATTTT.

V and J are TRBV4-2 and TRBJ1-2; tentatively, D is TRBD1 (5 bases). CDR1 is LGHNA, CDR2 YNFKEQ, per germline. With 2 bases removed from V and 3 bases from J, the gap between germline ends came to 7 bases. CDR3 length equals 13 residues. The CDR3 loop reads CASSQSTDYGYTF. Here the CDR3 DNA reads TGTGCCAGCAGCCAATCGACAGACTATGGCTACACCTTC.

The chain has TRBV30 and TRBJ2-7, with D possibly TRBD1 on 6 matching bases. Germline V gene data show CDR1 as GTSNPN and CDR2 as SVGIG (reference sequence). CDR3 size: 13 residues. V dropped 3 bases and J dropped 7 bases, with 16 bases sitting between them. The chain's CDR3 is CAWRLQGLGEQYF. CDR3 DNA: TGTGCCTGGAGGCTACAGGGTTTAGGGGAGCAGTACTTC.

The chain links TRBV6-5 to TRBJ2-5, with 9 bases lining up with TRBD1. CDR1 and CDR2 (germline): MNHEY, SVGAGI. Trimming cost V 4 bases and J 4 bases; bases outside gene matches: 7. There are 15 residues in the CDR3. The CDR3: CASSSSGQGGETQYF. For the CDR3, the DNA is TGTGCCAGCAGTTCCTCGGGACAGGGTGGAGAGACCCAGTACTTC.

This clone appeared a few times. Germline and junction disagree at one end, which may indicate a read error. The rearrangement uses TRBV7-9 and TRBJ1-2; D gene unclear. CDR3 length: 15 amino acids. CDR1 and CDR2 (germline): SEHNR, FQNEAQ (reference sequence). CDR3 in DNA: TGCGCCAGCAGCCAAGATAGCGCAGTCGCCTATGGCTACACCTTC. Translated: CASSQDSAVAYGYTF.

The chain carries TRBV11-2 and TRBJ2-1, with a possible D match to TRBD2 (7 bases). The V and J ends lost 3 bases and 7 bases respectively, with 10 bases between them. In germline, CDR1 is SGHAT, CDR2 FQNNGV. This CDR3 region has 13 residues. CDR3 region: CASSLGGPNEQFF. The DNA of the CDR3 is TGTGCCAGCAGCTTGGGGGGGCCAAATGAGCAGTTCTTC. Full variable domain (missing parts from reference TRBV11-2 and TRBJ2-1): EAGVAQSPRYKIIEKRQSVAFWCNPISGHATLYWYQQILGQGPKLLIQFQNNGVVDDSQLPKDRFSAERLKGVDSTLKIQPAKLEDSAVYLCASSLGGPNEQFFGPGTRLTVL.

V and J are TRBV5-4 and TRBJ1-6; D call uncertain. Germline V lookup: CDR1 SGHNT, CDR2 YYREEE (reference sequence). The CDR3 consists of 14 residues. Trimming took off 1 base at V and 7 bases at J, with 9 bases between the two ends. The CDR3 region is CASSLPRQNSPLHF. The DNA for the CDR3 is TGTGCCAGCAGCTTGCCCAGACAAAATTCACCCCTCCACTTT.

Only one count was recorded for this clone. V gene TRBV14 combines with J gene TRBJ2-5; tentative D call: TRBD1 (6 bases). CDR1 and CDR2 from the germline V gene are SGHDN and FVKESK. The ends were cut back, 0 bases at V and 8 bases at J, with 16 bases in the middle. This CDR3 has 15 amino acids. The CDR3 coding sequence is TGTGCCAGCAGCCAAGATAGGGGGTCCAGGGGAACCCAGTACTTC. Translated: CASSQDRGSRGTQYF.

The chain carries TRBV6-5 and TRBJ1-1, with a possible D match to TRBD1 (5 bases). Germline values: CDR1 MNHEY, CDR2 SVGAGI. Trimming pared 4 bases from V and 3 bases from J, leaving 9 bases between. This CDR3 spans 13 amino acids. The CDR3 spells CASSLWGDTEAFF. CDR3 nucleotides: TGTGCCAGCAGTTTGTGGGGGGACACTGAAGCTTTCTTT.

The gene calls are TRBV6-6 and TRBJ1-6; D is unresolved. The CDR3 spans 13 residues. V dropped 0 bases and J dropped 8 bases, with 5 bases sitting between them. Germline-derived CDR1 and CDR2 are MNHNY and SVGAGI (reference sequence). The CDR3 nucleotides read TGTGCCAGCAGTTACTCGCGCGATTCACCCCTCCACTTT. Amino acid sequence: CASSYSRDSPLHF.

The genes are TRBV7-3 and TRBJ2-5; possibly TRBD2 for D (6 bases). The CDR3 has 18 amino acids. The V end lost 2 bases, the J end lost 0 bases, and 19 bases lay between the germline ends. Germline V gene sequence: CDR1 SGHTA, CDR2 FQGTGA. The CDR3 coding sequence is TGTGCCAGCAGCTTAGGGATCGGGGCGGGAAGTAACCAAGAGACCCAGTACTTC. Amino acids: CASSLGIGAGSNQETQYF.

The chain is built from TRBV19 and TRBJ2-1; 8 bases line up with TRBD1. The germline CDR1 and CDR2 sequences are LNHDA and SQIVND (reference sequence). Trimming removed 5 bases from V and 4 bases from J; junction bases left unmatched: 4. This CDR3 comprises 14 residues. The CDR3 DNA sequence: TGTGCCAGTAGTTGGGGACAGGAGTACAATGAGCAGTTCTTC. Encoded protein: CASSWGQEYNEQFF. Full variable domain (outside the CDR3, taken from reference TRBV19 and TRBJ2-1): DGGITQSPKYLFRKEGQNVTLSCEQNLNHDAMYWYRQDPGQGLRLIYYSQIVNDFQKGDIAEGYSVSREKKESFPLTVTSAQKNPTAFYLCASSWGQEYNEQFFGPGTRLTVL.

A few counts support this clone. The chain joins TRBV18 to TRBJ2-7; the D gene is possibly TRBD1 (6 bases). V lost 4 bases and J 0 bases, leaving 16 bases between the germline ends. The CDR3 has 16 residues. From germline, CDR1 is KGHSH and CDR2 LQKENI. The CDR3 sequence is CASSRSLRDNSYEQYF. The CDR3 nucleotides read TGTGCCAGCTCACGCAGCCTCCGGGACAACTCCTACGAGCAGTACTTC.

The gene calls are TRBV4-3 and TRBJ2-2, with no clear D. Germline V gene lookup returns CDR1 LGHNA and CDR2 YSLEER. The V end was cut by 0 bases, the J end by 7 bases, with 15 bases between. This CDR3 comprises 16 residues. The CDR3 loop reads CASSQDSVGEYGELFF. Written as DNA, the CDR3 is TGCGCCAGCAGCCAAGATTCGGTTGGTGAATACGGGGAGCTGTTTTTT.

The V call is TRBV18, the J call TRBJ1-6, with D possibly TRBD1 on 5 matching bases. CDR3 length: 17 residues. Germline CDR1 reads KGHSH; CDR2 reads LQKENI. V lost 2 bases and J 1 base, leaving 12 bases between the germline ends. In DNA, the CDR3 is TGTGCCAGCTCACCAATCGGGGGAACTTCCTATAATTCACCCCTCCACTTT. This codes for CASSPIGGTSYNSPLHF.

The chain recombines TRBV18 with TRBJ2-5; D is perhaps TRBD1 (7 bases). The CDR3 has 18 amino acids. With 0 bases removed from V and 0 bases from J, the gap between germline ends came to 17 bases. The germline V gene encodes CDR1 KGHSH and CDR2 LQKENI. The CDR3 DNA is TGTGCCAGCTCACCACCTCCATTCAGGGGGGTTTACCAAGAGACCCAGTACTTC. Its translation: CASSPPPFRGVYQETQYF. The full variable domain, in which reference TRBV18 and TRBJ2-5 provide the parts outside the CDR3, is NAGVMQNPRHLVRRRGQEARLRCSPMKGHSHVYWYRQLPEEGLKFMVYLQKENIIDESGMPKERFSAEFPKEGPSILRIQQVVRGDSAAYFCASSPPPFRGVYQETQYFGPGTRLLVL.

The V gene is TRBV7-3, the J gene TRBJ2-2, with D possibly matching TRBD2 (6 bases). V lost 5 bases to trimming and J lost 0 bases, with 10 bases between them. Germline V gives CDR1 SGHTA, CDR2 FQGTGA. The CDR3 is 15 amino acids. DNA of the CDR3: TGTGCCAGCAGCCCGGGGGACGCGAACACCGGGGAGCTGTTTTTT. It yields the protein CASSPGDANTGELFF.

This chain links TRBV27 with TRBJ2-5; 8 bases are shared with TRBD2. Germline trimming cut 6 bases from V and 5 bases from J; bases unmatched to any gene: 17. The CDR3 runs 17 residues. Germline CDR1 and CDR2: MNHEY and SMNVEV (reference sequence). CDR3 bases: TGTGCCAGCAGACCAAGGGTCGGGGGGGAGGTCACGGAGACCCAGTACTTC. Translation gives CASRPRVGGEVTETQYF.

This sequence joins TRBV29-1 and TRBJ1-5; D remains ambiguous. The V end was cut by 3 bases, the J end by 1 base, with 7 bases between. This CDR3 contains 13 residues. Germline-derived CDR1 and CDR2 are SQVTM and ANQGSEA. The CDR3 sequence: CSVEAGSNQPQHF. The CDR3 coding sequence is TGCAGCGTTGAGGCAGGAAGCAATCAGCCCCAGCATTTT.

CDR3 loop: CATKSLRGAYEQYF. DNA for the CDR3: TGTGCCACCAAATCGCTTAGGGGTGCCTACGAGCAGTACTTC. The gene calls are TRBV18 and TRBJ2-7, with D tentatively TRBD1 (5 bases). Germline V gene data show CDR1 as KGHSH and CDR2 as LQKENI. V was pared by 10 bases and J by 2 bases, with 18 bases between. This CDR3 has 14 residues.

The table lists this clone with a few counts. This sequence joins TRBV9 and TRBJ2-5; weak D call: TRBD2 (5 bases). V was shortened by 0 bases and J by 5 bases, with 14 bases between the two germline ends. This CDR3 contains 15 residues. In germline, CDR1 is SGDLS, CDR2 YYNGEE. CDR3 protein: CASSVAVSGRETQYF. CDR3 DNA sequence: TGTGCCAGCAGCGTAGCGGTCAGCGGCAGGGAGACCCAGTACTTC.

This chain connects TRBV5-1 to TRBJ2-7; 7 nucleotides line up with TRBD2. In germline, CDR1 is SGHRS, CDR2 YFSETQ. Trimming removed 0 bases from V and 5 bases from J; junction bases left unmatched: 8. This CDR3 is built from 15 residues. The DNA for the CDR3 is TGCGCCAGCAGCTTGGCCCTGGGGGAGGGCGACGAGCAGTACTTC. Translating gives CASSLALGEGDEQYF.

The chain recombines TRBV5-1 with TRBJ2-1; a weak D match, TRBD2 (6 bases). The CDR3 consists of 12 residues. CDR1 and CDR2 from the germline V gene are SGHRS and YFSETQ. Trimming stripped 4 bases from V and 10 bases from J, with 12 bases between. CDR3 DNA: TGCGCCAGCAGCGTCGGGGACTTCGAGCAGTTCTTC. It yields the protein CASSVGDFEQFF.

This rearrangement joins TRBV2 to TRBJ2-5; 7 positions match TRBD2. The V gene end was trimmed by 4 bases and the J gene end by 5 bases; junction bases not matched to a gene: 4. Germline CDR1 is SNHLY and CDR2 is FYNNEI. The CDR3 extends over 13 amino acids. The CDR3 here is CASSAGSGETQYF. CDR3 DNA: TGTGCCAGCAGTGCAGGTAGCGGGGAGACCCAGTACTTC.

This rearrangement joins TRBV19 to TRBJ2-3; TRBD2 agrees at 14 bases. Trimming at V came to 5 bases and at J to 8 bases, leaving 3 bases not matched to a gene. Germline assignment: CDR1 LNHDA and CDR2 SQIVND (reference sequence). The CDR3 runs 14 residues. DNA for the CDR3: TGTGCCAGTAGTCAGGGACTAGCGGGAGTTACGCAGTATTTT. The encoded protein is CASSQGLAGVTQYF.

The chain is built from TRBV10-2 and TRBJ1-1, with TRBD1 matching 7 bases. The V and J ends lost 7 bases and 0 bases, in that order; junction bases with no gene match: 8. Per the germline V gene, CDR1 is WSHSY and CDR2 is SAAADI. This CDR3 has 15 residues. In nucleotides, the CDR3 is TGCGCCAGCACCGATACAGACAGGGTGAACACTGAAGCTTTCTTT. Protein product: CASTDTDRVNTEAFF.

This clone occurred once. The chain recombines TRBV5-8 with TRBJ2-2; 7 nucleotides agree with TRBD2. The length of the CDR3 is 15 residues. Per germline, CDR1 SGHTS and CDR2 YDEGEE. Germline trimming cut 0 bases from V and 4 bases from J; bases unmatched to any gene: 3. In DNA, the CDR3 is TGTGCCAGCAGCTTGGAGGGGAGGGGCACCGGGGAGCTGTTTTTT. Encoded protein: CASSLEGRGTGELFF.

This clone appeared a single time. The chain joins TRBV30 to TRBJ1-1; 7 bases agree with TRBD1. The CDR3 covers 14 residues. The trim removed 3 bases at V and 0 bases at J, leaving 4 bases unmatched. The germline V gene has CDR1 GTSNPN and CDR2 SVGIG (reference sequence). CDR3 residues: CAWSEGALNTEAFF. CDR3 nucleotides: TGTGCCTGGAGCGAGGGGGCGCTGAACACTGAAGCTTTCTTT. Full variable domain (remainder filled in from reference TRBV30 and TRBJ1-1): SQTIHQWPATLVQPVGSPLSLECTVEGTSNPNLYWYRQAAGRGLQLLFYSVGIGQISSEVPQNLSASRPQDRQFILSSKKLLLSDSGFYLCAWSEGALNTEAFFGQGTRLTVV.

This chain joins TRBV5-1 and TRBJ1-1, with D tentatively TRBD1 (6 bases). Per the germline V gene, CDR1 is SGHRS and CDR2 is YFSETQ. The CDR3 has 13 amino acids. Trimming left V 5 bases short and J 0 bases short, with 8 bases between. As DNA, the CDR3 is TGCGCCAGCAGGGGACAAATGAACACTGAAGCTTTCTTT. Translating it yields CASRGQMNTEAFF.